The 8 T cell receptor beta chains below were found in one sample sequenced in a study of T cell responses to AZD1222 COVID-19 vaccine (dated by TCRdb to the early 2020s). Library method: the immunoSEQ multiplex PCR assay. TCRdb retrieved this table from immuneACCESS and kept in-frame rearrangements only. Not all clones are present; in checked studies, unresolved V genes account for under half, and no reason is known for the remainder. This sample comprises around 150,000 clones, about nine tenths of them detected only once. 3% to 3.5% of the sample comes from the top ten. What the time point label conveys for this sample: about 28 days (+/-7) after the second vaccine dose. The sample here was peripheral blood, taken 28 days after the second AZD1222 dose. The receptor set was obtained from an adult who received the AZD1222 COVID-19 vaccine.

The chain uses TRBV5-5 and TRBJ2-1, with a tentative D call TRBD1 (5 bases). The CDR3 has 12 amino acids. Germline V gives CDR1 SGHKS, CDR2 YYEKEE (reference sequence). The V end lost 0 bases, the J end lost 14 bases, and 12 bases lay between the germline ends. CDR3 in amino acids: CASSLEAVGEFF. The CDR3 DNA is TGTGCCAGCAGCTTGGAGGCCGTAGGGGAGTTCTTC.

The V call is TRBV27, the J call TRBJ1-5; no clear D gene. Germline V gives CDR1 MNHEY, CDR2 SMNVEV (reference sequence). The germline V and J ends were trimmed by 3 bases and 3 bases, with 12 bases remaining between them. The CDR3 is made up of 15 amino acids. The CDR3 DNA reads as TGTGCCAGCAGTTTTCAAGGGATTGACAATCAGCCCCAGCATTTT. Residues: CASSFQGIDNQPQHF.

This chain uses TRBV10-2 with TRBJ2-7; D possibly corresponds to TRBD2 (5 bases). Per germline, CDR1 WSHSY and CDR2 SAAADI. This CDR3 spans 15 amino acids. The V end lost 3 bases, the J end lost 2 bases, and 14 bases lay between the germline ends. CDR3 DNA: TGCGCCAGCAGTGATTATCGGGGTGGAACCTACGAGCAGTACTTC. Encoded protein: CASSDYRGGTYEQYF.

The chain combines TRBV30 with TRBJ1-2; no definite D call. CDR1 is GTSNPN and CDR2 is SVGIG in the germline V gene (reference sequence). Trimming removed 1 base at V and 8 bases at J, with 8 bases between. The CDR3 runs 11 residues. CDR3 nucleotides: TGTGCCTGGAGTGATACTAGAGGCTACACCTTC. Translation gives CAWSDTRGYTF.

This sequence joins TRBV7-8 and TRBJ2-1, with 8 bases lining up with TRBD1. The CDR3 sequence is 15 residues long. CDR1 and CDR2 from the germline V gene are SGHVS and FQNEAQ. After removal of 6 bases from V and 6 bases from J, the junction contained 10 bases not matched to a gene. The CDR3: CASRIPGQETNEQFF. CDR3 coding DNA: TGTGCCAGCAGAATTCCGGGACAGGAAACCAATGAGCAGTTCTTC.

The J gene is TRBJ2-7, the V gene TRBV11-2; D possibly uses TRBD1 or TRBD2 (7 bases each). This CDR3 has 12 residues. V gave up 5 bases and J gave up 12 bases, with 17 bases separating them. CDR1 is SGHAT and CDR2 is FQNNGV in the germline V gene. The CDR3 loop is CASSPGGDTLYF. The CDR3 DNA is TGTGCCAGCAGCCCAGGGGGGGACACCCTGTACTTC.

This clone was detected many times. Written as DNA, the CDR3 is TGCGCCAGCAGCTTGTGGGGGACAGGGCAGGAGCCCCAGCATTTT. It yields the protein CASSLWGTGQEPQHF. The V and J genes are TRBV5-1 and TRBJ1-5, with 9 bases lining up with TRBD1. V lost 1 base and J lost 8; bases outside the gene matches: 7. Looked up from germline, CDR1 is SGHRS and CDR2 is YFSETQ. CDR3 length: 15 amino acids.

The DNA of the CDR3 is TGTGCCACCAGCAGAGAGCCCGAGGACATTCAGTACTTC. Translating gives CATSREPEDIQYF. The chain employs TRBV15 and TRBJ2-4, with D hard to call. The CDR3 runs to 13 residues. The germline CDR1 and CDR2 sequences are LNHNV and YYDKDF (reference sequence). V was clipped by 0 bases and J by 8 bases, with 8 bases between them.